This T cell receptor (beta chain) was identified in a study of T cell changes during pregnancy in multiple sclerosis. Here immunoSEQ multiplex PCR was the method, and the copy in TCRdb shows in-frame clones only, minus some. Of about 77,000 clones listed, approximately 91% are singletons. Trimming cost V 5 bases and J 9 bases, with 11 bases left between them. Germline V gene lookup returns CDR1 LNHDA and CDR2 SQIVND (reference sequence). This CDR3 is 12 amino acids long. This receptor was identified in a female donor with multiple sclerosis, enrolled in a pregnancy study. Material: peripheral blood, obtained before pregnancy. V gene TRBV19 combines with J gene TRBJ1-5, with TRBD1 as a possible D gene (6 bases). This CDR3 is CASSRTARPQHF. Written as DNA, the CDR3 is TGTGCCAGTAGTCGGACAGCCCGGCCCCAGCATTTT.